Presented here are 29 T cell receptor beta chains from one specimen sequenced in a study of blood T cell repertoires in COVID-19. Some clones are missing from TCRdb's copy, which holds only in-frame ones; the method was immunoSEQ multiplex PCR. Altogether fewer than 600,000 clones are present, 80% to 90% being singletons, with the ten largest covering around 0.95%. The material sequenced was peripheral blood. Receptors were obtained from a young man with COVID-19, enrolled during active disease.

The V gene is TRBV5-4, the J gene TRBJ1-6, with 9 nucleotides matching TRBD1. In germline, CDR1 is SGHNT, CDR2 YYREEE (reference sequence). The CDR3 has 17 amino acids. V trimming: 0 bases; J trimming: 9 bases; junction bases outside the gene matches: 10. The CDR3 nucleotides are TGTGCCAGCAGCTTGGAACAGGGGGCAGTTGGGGGTTCACCCCTCCACTTT. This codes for CASSLEQGAVGGSPLHF.

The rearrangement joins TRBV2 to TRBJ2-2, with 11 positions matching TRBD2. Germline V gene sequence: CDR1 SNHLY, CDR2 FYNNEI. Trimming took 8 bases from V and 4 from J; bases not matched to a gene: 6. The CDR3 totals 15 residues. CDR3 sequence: CASDTSGSSTGELFF. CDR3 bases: TGTGCCAGCGACACTAGCGGGAGTTCCACCGGGGAGCTGTTTTTT.

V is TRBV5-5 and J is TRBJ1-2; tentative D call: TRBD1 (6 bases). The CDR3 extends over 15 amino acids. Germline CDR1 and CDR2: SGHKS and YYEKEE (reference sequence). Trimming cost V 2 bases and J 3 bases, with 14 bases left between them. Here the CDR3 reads CASSFGRGYDYGYTF. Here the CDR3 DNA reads TGTGCCAGCAGCTTCGGTAGGGGGTACGACTATGGCTACACCTTC.

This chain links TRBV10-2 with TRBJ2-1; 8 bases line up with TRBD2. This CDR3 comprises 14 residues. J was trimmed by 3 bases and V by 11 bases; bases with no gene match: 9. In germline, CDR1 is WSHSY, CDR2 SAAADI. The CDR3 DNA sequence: TGCGCCTCGGCGGGGGGAGGTAGCTACAATGAGCAGTTCTTC. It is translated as CASAGGGSYNEQFF.

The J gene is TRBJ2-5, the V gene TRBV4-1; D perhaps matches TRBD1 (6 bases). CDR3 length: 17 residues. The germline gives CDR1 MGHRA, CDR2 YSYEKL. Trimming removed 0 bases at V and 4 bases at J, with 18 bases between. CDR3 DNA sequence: TGCGCCAGCAGCCAAGATAGAGGGGGAGCGAGAGGAGAGACCCAGTACTTC. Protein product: CASSQDRGGARGETQYF.

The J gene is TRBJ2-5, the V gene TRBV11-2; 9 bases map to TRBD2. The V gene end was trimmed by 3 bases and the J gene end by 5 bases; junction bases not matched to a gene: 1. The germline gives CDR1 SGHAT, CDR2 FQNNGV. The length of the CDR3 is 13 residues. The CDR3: CASSLSGRETQYF. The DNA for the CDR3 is TGTGCCAGCAGCTTGAGCGGGAGGGAGACCCAGTACTTC.

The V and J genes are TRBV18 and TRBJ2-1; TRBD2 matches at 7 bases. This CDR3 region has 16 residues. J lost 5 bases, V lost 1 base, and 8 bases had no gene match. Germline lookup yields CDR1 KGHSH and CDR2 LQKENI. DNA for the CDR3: TGTGCCAGCTCACCACAGGGCGGGAGTGGGAACAATGAGCAGTTCTTC. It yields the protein CASSPQGGSGNNEQFF.

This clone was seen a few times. As DNA, the CDR3 is TGTGCCAGCAGTCCCTGGGACAGGGACTACAATGAGCAGTTCTTC. This gives the protein CASSPWDRDYNEQFF. The rearrangement joins TRBV28 to TRBJ2-1; 9 nucleotides align to TRBD1. CDR1 is MDHEN, CDR2 SYDVKM, per germline. This CDR3 contains 15 residues. J lost 3 bases, V lost 5 bases, and 5 bases had no gene match.

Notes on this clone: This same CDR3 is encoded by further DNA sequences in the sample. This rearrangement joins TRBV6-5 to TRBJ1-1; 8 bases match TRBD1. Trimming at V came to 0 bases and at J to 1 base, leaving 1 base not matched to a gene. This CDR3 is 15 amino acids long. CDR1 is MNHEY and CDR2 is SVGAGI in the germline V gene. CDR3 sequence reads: CASSYSGTGNTEAFF. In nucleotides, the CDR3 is TGTGCCAGCAGTTACTCTGGGACAGGGAACACTGAAGCTTTCTTT.

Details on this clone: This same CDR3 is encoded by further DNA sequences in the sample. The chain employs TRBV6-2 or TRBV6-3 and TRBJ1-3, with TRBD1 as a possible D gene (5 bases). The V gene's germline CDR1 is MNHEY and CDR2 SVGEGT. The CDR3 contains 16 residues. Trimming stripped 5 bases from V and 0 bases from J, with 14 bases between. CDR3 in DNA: TGTGCCAGCAGTGCGGCCATCGGGGGCTCTGGAAACACCATATATTTT. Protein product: CASSAAIGGSGNTIYF.

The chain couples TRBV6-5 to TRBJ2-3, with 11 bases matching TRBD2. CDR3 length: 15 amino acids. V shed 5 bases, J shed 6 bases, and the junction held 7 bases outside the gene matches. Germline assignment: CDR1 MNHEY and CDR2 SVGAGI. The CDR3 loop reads CASSRTSGGPDTQYF. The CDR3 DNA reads TGTGCCAGCAGTAGAACTAGCGGGGGCCCCGATACGCAGTATTTT.

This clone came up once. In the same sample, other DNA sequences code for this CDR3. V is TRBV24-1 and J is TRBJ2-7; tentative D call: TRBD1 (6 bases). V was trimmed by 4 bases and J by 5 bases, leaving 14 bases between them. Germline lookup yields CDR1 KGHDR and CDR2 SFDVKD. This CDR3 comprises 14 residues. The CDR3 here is CATSDPGRGHEQYF. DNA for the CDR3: TGTGCCACCAGTGACCCGGGCAGGGGTCACGAGCAGTACTTC.

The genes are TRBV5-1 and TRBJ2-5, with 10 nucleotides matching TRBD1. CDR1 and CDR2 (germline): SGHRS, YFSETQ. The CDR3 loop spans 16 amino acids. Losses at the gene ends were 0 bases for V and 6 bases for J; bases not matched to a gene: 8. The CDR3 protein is CASSLATGGAPQTQYF. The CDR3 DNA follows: TGCGCCAGCAGCTTGGCGACAGGGGGCGCCCCACAGACCCAGTACTTC.

CDR3 amino acids: CASRLAGAVKTDTQYF. CDR3 nucleotide sequence: TGTGCCAGCAGACTAGCGGGAGCGGTGAAGACAGATACGCAGTATTTT. The chain joins TRBV2 to TRBJ2-3; TRBD2 aligns across 11 bases. CDR3 size: 16 residues. With V trimmed by 6 bases and J by 3 bases, 8 bases remained unmatched. CDR1 and CDR2 from the germline V gene are SNHLY and FYNNEI.

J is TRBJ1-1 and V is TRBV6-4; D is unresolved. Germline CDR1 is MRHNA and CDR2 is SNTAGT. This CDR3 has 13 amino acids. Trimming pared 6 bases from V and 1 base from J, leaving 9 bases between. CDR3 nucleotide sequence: TGTGCCAGCAGATTAGAGGGGAACACTGAAGCTTTCTTT. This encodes CASRLEGNTEAFF.

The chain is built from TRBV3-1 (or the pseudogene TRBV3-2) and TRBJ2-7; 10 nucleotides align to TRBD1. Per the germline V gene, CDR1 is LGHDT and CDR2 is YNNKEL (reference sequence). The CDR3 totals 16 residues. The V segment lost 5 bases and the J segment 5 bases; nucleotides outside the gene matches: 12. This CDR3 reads CASSVRDRGDSHEQYF. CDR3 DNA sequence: TGTGCCAGCAGCGTCCGGGACAGGGGTGACAGCCACGAGCAGTACTTC.

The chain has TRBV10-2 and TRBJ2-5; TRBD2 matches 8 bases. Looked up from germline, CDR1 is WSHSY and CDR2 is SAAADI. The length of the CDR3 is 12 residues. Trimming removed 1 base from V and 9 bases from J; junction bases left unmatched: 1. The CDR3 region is CASSEWRGAQYF. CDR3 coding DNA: TGCGCCAGCAGTGAGTGGCGGGGGGCCCAGTACTTC.

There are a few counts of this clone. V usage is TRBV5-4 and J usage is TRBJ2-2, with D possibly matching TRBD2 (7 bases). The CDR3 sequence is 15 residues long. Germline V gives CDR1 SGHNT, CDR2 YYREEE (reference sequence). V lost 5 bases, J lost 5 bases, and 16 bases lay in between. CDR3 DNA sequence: TGTGCCAGCAGGCAAACGGGGAGGGGGACCGGGGAGCTGTTTTTT. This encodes CASRQTGRGTGELFF.

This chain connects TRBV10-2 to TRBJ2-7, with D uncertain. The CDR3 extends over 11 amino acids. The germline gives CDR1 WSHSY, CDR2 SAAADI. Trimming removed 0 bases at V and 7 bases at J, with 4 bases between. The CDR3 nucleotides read TGCGCCAGCAGTGAGTCGAGGGAGCAGTACTTC. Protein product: CASSESREQYF.

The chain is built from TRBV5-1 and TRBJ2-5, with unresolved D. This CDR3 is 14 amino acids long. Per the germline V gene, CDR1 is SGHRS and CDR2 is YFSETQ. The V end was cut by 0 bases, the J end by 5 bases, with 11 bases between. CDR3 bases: TGCGCCAGCAGCTTGGAGCCGCAGGCGGAGACCCAGTACTTC. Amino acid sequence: CASSLEPQAETQYF.

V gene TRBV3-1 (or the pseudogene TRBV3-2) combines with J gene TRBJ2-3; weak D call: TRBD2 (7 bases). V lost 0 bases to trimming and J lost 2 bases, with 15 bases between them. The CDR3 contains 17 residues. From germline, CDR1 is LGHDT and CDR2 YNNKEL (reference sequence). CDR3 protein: CASSQDGGGPNTDTQYF. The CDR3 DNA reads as TGTGCCAGCAGCCAAGATGGGGGGGGGCCAAACACAGATACGCAGTATTTT.

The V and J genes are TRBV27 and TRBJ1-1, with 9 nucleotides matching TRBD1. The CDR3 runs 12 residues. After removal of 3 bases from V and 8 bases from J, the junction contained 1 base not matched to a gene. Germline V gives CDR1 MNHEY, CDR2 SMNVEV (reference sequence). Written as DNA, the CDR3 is TGTGCCAGCAGTTTCACAGGGGGCGAAGCTTTCTTT. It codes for CASSFTGGEAFF.

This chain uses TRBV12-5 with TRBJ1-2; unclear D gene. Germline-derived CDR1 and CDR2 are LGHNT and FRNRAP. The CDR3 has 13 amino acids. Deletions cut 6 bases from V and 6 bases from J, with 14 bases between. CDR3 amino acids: CASGPGYSHGYTF. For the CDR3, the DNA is TGTGCTAGTGGCCCCGGGTACTCTCATGGCTACACCTTC.

CDR3 sequence (DNA): TGTGCCAGCAGCAAAGTGGACAGATTCCTCTCCTACGAGCAGTACTTC. It translates to CASSKVDRFLSYEQYF. V gene TRBV21-1 combines with J gene TRBJ2-7; the table's D call, TRBD1, has no DNA check behind it. TRBV21-1 is annotated as a pseudogene. The CDR3 has 16 residues.

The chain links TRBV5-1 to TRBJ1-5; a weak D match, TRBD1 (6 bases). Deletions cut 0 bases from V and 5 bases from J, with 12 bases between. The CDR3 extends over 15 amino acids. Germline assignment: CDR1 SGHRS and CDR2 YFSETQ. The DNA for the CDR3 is TGCGCCAGCAGCTTGGTGCCAGGGGATGATCAGCCCCAGCATTTT. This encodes CASSLVPGDDQPQHF.

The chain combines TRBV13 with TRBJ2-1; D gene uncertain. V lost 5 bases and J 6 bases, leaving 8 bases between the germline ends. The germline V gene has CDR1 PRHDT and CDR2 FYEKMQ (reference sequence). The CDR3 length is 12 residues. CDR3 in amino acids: CASSRQANEQFF. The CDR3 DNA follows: TGTGCCAGCAGCCGCCAGGCCAATGAGCAGTTCTTC. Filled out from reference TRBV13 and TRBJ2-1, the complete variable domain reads AAGVIQSPRHLIKEKRETATLKCYPIPRHDTVYWYQQGPGQDPQFLISFYEKMQSDKGSIPDRFSAQQFSDYHSELNMSSLELGDSALYFCASSRQANEQFFGPGTRLTVL.

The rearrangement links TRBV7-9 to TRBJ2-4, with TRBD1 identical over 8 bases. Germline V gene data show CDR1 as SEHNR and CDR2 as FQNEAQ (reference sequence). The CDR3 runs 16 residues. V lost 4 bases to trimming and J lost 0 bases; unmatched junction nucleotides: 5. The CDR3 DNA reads TGTGCCAGCAGCTACCCGACAGGGGTAGCCAAAAACATTCAGTACTTC. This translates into CASSYPTGVAKNIQYF. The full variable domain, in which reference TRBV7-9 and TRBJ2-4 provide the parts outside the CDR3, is DTGVSQNPRHKITKRGQNVTFRCDPISEHNRLYWYRQTLGQGPEFLTYFQNEAQLEKSRLLSDRFSAERPKGSFSTLEIQRTEQGDSAMYLCASSYPTGVAKNIQYFGAGTRLSVL.

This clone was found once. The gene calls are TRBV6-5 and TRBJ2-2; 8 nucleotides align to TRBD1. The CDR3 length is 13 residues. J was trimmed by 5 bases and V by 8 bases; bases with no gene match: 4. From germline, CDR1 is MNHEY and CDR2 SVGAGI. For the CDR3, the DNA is TGTGCCAGCTTGACAGGGGTTACCGGGGAGCTGTTTTTT. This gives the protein CASLTGVTGELFF.

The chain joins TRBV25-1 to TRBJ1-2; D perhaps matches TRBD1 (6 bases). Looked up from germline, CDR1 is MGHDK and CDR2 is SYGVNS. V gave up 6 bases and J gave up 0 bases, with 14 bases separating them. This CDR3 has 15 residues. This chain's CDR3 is CASSPAGAANYGYTF. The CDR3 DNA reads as TGTGCCAGCAGCCCAGCAGGGGCGGCTAACTATGGCTACACCTTC.